Here is one T cell receptor beta chain with its context. What it binds is unknown. The data are from a study of T cell responses to AZD1222 COVID-19 vaccine. Study-level results: Seropositive at baseline were only a handful of AZD1222 recipients. Clonal diversity was possibly underestimated, and white British individuals and females predominated among donors. Per reports, nearly half of all spike-specific TCRs target regions that are unmutated in variants.

Measured with immunoSEQ multiplex PCR; TCRdb has only the in-frame clones, and not every one. Found here are about 94,000 clones, approximately 90% of them singletons; the top ten hold about an eighth. Timing groups of about 4 and about 12 weeks for second doses were pooled. The germline CDR1 and CDR2 sequences are MRHNA and SNTAGT. V was clipped by 5 bases and J by 7 bases; unmatched bases: 8. The CDR3 is made up of 15 amino acids. This clonotype was obtained from an adult who received the AZD1222 COVID-19 vaccine. The material was peripheral blood, obtained 28 days after the second AZD1222 dose. The chain recombines TRBV6-4 with TRBJ2-2, with 9 bases aligning to TRBD2. CDR3 sequence: CASSPSLAGFGELFF. The CDR3 DNA follows: TGTGCCAGCAGTCCCTCCCTAGCGGGATTCGGGGAGCTGTTTTTT.